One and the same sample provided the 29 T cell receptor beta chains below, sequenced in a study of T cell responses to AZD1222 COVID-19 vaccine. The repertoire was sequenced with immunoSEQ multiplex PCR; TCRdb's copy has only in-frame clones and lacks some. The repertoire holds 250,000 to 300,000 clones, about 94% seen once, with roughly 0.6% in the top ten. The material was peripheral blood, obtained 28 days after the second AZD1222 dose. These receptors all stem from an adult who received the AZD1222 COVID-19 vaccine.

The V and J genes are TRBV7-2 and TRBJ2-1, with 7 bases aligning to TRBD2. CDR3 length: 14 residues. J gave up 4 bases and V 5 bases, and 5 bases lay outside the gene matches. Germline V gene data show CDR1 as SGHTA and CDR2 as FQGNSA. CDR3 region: CASSPGGSYNEQFF. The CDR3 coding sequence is TGTGCCAGCAGCCCGGGGGGATCATACAATGAGCAGTTCTTC. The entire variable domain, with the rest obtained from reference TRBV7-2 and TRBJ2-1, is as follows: GAGVSQSPSNKVTEKGKDVELRCDPISGHTALYWYRQSLGQGLEFLIYFQGNSAPDKSGLPSDRFSAERTGGSVSTLTIQRTQQEDSAVYLCASSPGGSYNEQFFGPGTRLTVL.

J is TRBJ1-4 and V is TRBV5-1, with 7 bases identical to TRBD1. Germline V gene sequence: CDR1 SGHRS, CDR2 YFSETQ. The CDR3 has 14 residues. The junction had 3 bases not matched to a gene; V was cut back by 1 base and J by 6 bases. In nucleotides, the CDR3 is TGCGCCAGCAGCTTGCGTGACAGGGATGAAAAACTGTTTTTT. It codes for CASSLRDRDEKLFF.

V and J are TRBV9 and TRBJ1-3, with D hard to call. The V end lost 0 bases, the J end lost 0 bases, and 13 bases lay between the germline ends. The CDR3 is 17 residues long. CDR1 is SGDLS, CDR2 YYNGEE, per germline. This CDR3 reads CASSVAVGVSSGNTIYF. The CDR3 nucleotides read TGTGCCAGCAGCGTAGCAGTCGGAGTCTCCTCTGGAAACACCATATATTTT.

CDR3 sequence reads: CAISESRVGNQPQHF. CDR3 DNA: TGTGCCATCAGTGAGTCGCGAGTGGGCAATCAGCCCCAGCATTTT. The chain has TRBV10-3 and TRBJ1-5; D call uncertain. Germline CDR1 and CDR2: ENHRY and SYGVKD. This CDR3 has 15 residues. Trimming took 0 bases from V and 2 from J, leaving 8 bases between them.

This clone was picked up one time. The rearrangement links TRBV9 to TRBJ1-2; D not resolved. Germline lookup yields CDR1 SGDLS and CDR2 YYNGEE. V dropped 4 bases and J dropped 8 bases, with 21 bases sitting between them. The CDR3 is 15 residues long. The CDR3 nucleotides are TGTGCCAGCAGCAGTATTCGACGGTTCCGGAGGGGCTACACCTTC. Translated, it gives CASSSIRRFRRGYTF.

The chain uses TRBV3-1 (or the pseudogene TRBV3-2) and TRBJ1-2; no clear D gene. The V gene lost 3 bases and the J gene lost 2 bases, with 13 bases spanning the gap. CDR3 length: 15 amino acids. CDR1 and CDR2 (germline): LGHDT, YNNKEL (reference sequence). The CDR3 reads CASSHNWASNYGYTF. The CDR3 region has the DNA TGTGCCAGCAGCCATAACTGGGCATCCAACTATGGCTACACCTTC.

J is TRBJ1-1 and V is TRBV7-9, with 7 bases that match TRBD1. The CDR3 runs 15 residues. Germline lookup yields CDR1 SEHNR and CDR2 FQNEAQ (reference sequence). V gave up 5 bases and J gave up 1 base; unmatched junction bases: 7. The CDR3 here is CASSQGHRGNTEAFF. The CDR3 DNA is TGTGCCAGCAGCCAGGGTCACAGGGGGAACACTGAAGCTTTCTTT.

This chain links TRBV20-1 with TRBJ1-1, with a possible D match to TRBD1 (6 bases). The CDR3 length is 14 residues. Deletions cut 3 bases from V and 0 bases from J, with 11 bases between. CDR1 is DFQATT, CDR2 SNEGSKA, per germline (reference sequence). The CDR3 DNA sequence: TGCAGTGCTAGTTCCGGGACACTGAACACTGAAGCTTTCTTT. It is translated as CSASSGTLNTEAFF.

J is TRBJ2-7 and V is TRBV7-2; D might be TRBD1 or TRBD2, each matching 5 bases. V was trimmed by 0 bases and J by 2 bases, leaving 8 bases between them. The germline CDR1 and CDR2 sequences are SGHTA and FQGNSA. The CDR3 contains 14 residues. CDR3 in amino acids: CASSLAWDPYEQYF. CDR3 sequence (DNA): TGTGCCAGCAGCTTAGCCTGGGACCCCTACGAGCAGTACTTC.

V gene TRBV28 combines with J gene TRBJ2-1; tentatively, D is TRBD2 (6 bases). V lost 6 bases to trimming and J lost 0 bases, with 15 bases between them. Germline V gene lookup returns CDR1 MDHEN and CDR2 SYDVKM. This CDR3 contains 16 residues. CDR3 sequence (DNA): TGTGCCAGCAGCCCATCCGGGGGTAGCTCCTACAATGAGCAGTTCTTC. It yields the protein CASSPSGGSSYNEQFF.

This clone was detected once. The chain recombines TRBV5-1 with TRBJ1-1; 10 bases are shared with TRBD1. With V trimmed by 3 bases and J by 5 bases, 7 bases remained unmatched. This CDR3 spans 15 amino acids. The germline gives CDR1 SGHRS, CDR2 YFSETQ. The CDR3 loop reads CASSWDRGRGTEAFF. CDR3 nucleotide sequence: TGCGCCAGCAGCTGGGACAGGGGCCGGGGGACTGAAGCTTTCTTT.

CDR3 residues: CASSPIGYGYTF. For the CDR3, the DNA is TGTGCCAGTAGTCCCATAGGGTATGGCTACACCTTC. V is TRBV19 and J is TRBJ1-2; D not resolved. Trimming cost V 5 bases and J 5 bases, with 9 bases left between them. Germline V lookup: CDR1 LNHDA, CDR2 SQIVND (reference sequence). The CDR3 has 12 residues.

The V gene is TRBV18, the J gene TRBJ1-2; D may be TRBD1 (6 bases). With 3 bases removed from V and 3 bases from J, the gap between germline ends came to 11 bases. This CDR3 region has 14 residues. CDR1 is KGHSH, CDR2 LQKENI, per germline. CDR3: CASSPGQIYYGYTF. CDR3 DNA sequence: TGTGCCAGCTCACCCGGACAGATTTACTATGGCTACACCTTC.

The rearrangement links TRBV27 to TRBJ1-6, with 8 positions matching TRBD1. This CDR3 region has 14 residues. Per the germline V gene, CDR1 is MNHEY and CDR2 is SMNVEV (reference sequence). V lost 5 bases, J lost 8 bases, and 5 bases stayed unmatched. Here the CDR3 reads CASSMTTGDSPLHF. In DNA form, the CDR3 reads TGTGCCAGCAGTATGACGACAGGGGATTCACCCCTCCACTTT.

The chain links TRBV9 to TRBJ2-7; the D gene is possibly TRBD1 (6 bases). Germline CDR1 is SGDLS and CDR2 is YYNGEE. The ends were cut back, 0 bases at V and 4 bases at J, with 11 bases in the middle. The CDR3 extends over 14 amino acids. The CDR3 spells CASSVVQGQYEQYF. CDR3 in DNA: TGTGCCAGCAGCGTAGTTCAGGGGCAATACGAGCAGTACTTC.

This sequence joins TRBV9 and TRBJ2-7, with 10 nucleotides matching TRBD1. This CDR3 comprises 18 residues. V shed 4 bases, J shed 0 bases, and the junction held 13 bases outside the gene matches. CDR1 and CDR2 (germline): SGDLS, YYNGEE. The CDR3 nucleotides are TGTGCCAGCAGCCACGGGGACAGGGGTCCTAGGAGCTCCTACGAGCAGTACTTC. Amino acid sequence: CASSHGDRGPRSSYEQYF.

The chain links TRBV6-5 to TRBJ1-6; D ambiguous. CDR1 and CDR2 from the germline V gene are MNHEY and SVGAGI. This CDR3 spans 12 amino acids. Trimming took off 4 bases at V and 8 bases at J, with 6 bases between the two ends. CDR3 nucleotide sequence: TGTGCCAGCAGTTTTTCGGATTCACCCCTCCACTTT. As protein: CASSFSDSPLHF.

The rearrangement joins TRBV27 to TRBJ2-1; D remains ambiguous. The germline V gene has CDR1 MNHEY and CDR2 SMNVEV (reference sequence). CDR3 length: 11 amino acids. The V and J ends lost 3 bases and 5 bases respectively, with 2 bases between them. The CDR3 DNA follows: TGTGCCAGCAGTTTTAACAATGAGCAGTTCTTC. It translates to CASSFNNEQFF.

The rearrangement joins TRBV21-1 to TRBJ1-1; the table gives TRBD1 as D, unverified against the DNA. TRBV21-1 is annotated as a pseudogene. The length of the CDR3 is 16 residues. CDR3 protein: CASRSDRGRANTEAFF. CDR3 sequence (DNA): TGTGCCAGCAGATCGGACAGGGGGCGAGCAAACACTGAAGCTTTCTTT.

CDR3 region: CASSPGQLAEQFF. The CDR3 DNA reads as TGTGCCAGCAGCCCGGGACAGTTAGCTGAGCAGTTCTTC. This chain connects TRBV11-3 to TRBJ2-1; the match to TRBD1 covers 7 bases. The V segment lost 5 bases and the J segment 9 bases; nucleotides outside the gene matches: 7. This CDR3 region has 13 residues. Germline CDR1 and CDR2: SGHNT and YENEEA. Drawing the rest from reference TRBV11-3 and TRBJ2-1, the complete variable domain is EAGVVQSPRYKIIEKKQPVAFWCNPISGHNTLYWYLQNLGQGPELLIRYENEEAVDDSQLPKDRFSAERLKGVDSTLKIQPAELGDSAVYLCASSPGQLAEQFFGPGTRLTVL.

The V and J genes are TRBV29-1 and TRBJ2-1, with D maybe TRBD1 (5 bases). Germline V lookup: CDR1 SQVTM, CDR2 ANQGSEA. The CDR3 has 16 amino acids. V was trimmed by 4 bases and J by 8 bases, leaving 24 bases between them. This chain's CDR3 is CSVVPRESPIADEQFF. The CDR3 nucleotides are TGCAGCGTTGTCCCCAGGGAAAGTCCTATCGCCGATGAGCAGTTCTTC.

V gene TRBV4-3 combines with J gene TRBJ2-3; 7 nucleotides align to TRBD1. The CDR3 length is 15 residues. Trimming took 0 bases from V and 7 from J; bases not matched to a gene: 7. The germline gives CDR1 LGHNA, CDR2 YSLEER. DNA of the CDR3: TGCGCCAGCAGCCAAGATTTCCACAGGGGCAATACGCAGTATTTT. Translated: CASSQDFHRGNTQYF.

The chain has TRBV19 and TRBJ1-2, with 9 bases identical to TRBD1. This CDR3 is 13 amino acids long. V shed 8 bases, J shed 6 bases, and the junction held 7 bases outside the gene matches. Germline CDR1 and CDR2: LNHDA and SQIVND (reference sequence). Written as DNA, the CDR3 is TGTGCCAGTGGCCTGGGACAGGGTGATGGCTACACCTTC. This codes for CASGLGQGDGYTF.

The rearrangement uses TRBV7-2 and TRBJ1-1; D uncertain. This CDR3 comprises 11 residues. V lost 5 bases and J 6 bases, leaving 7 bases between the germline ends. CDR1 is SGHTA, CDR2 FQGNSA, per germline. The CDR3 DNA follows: TGTGCCAGCAGCAAGTTGCCTGAAGCTTTCTTT. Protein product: CASSKLPEAFF.

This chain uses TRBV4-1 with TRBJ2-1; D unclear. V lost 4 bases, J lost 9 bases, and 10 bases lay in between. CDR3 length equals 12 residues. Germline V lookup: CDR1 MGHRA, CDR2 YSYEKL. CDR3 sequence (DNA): TGCGCCAGCAGCCCATCGGGTCGTGAGCAGTTCTTC. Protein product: CASSPSGREQFF.

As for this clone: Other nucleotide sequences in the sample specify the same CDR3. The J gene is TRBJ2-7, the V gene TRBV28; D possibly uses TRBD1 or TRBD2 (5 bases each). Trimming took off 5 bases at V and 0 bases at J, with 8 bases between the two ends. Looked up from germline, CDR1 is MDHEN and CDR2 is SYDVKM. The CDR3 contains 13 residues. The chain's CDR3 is CASSPGSSYEQYF. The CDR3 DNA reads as TGTGCCAGCAGTCCAGGGAGCTCCTACGAGCAGTACTTC.

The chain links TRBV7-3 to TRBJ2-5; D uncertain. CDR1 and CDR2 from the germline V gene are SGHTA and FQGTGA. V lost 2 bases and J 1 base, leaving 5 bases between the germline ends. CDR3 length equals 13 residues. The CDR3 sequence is CASSLGIQETQYF. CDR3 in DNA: TGTGCCAGCAGCTTAGGGATCCAAGAGACCCAGTACTTC.

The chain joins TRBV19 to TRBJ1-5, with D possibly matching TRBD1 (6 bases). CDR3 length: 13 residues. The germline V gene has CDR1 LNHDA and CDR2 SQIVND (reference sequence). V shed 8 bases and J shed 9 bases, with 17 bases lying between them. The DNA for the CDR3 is TGTGCCAGTGGGCCGGGGGGGCGCGGGCCCCAGCATTTT. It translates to CASGPGGRGPQHF. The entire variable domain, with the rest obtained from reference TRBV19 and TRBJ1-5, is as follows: DGGITQSPKYLFRKEGQNVTLSCEQNLNHDAMYWYRQDPGQGLRLIYYSQIVNDFQKGDIAEGYSVSREKKESFPLTVTSAQKNPTAFYLCASGPGGRGPQHFGDGTRLSIL.

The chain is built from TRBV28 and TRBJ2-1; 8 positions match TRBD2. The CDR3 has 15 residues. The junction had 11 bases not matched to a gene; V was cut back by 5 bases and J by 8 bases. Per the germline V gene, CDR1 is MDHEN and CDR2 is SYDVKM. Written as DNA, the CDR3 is TGTGCCAGCAGTCCCCACGCAGCGGGAGACGATGAGCAGTTCTTC. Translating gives CASSPHAAGDDEQFF.